This T cell receptor (beta chain) was sequenced for a study of neurological immune-mediated disorders. The study's findings and limits: The multiple sclerosis repertoire cluster was not associated with any clinical or MRI feature. TCR-beta repertoires seemed private in all groups, with no expanded CDR3 amino acid sequences shared.

In its sample, this clonotype was seen many times. The antigen remains undetermined. Per sequencing run, 15-18 subjects together gave over 180 million TCR-beta sequences. One entry per CDR3 protein results from TCRdb running MiXCR on the 5' RACE reads. The top ten clones hold 1.5% to 2% of a sample with 50,000 to 65,000 distinct CDR3 sequences, around 3.9% of them seen once. Where libraries were unsorted, they were derived from 2 million PBMCs stored at -80 degrees C. V was shortened by 3 bases and J by 3 bases, with 15 bases between the two germline ends. The CDR3 totals 15 residues. In germline, CDR1 is MDHEN, CDR2 SYDVKM.

This TCR derives from a man younger than 40 with multiple sclerosis. J is TRBJ2-7 and V is TRBV28; either TRBD1 or TRBD2 may fit D (5 bases each). Material: PBMCs. The CDR3 DNA follows: TGTGCCAGCAGTTTTACCCCTGGGGGAAACTACGAGCAGTACTTC. This encodes CASSFTPGGNYEQYF.